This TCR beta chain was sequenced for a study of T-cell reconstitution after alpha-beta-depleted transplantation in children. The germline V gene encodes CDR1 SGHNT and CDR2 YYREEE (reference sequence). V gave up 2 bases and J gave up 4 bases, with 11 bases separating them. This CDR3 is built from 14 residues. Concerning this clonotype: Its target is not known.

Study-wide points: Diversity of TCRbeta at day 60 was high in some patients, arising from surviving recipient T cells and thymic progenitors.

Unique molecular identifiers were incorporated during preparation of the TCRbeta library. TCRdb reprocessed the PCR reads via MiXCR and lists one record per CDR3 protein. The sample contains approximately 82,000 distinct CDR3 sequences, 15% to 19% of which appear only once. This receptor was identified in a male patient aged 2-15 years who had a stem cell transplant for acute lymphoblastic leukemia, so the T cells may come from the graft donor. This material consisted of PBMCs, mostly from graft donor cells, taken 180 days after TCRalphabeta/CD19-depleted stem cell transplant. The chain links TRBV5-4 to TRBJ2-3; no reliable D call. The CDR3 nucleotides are TGTGCCAGCAGCTTAGCAGTAGGTGCAGATACGCAGTATTTT. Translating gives CASSLAVGADTQYF. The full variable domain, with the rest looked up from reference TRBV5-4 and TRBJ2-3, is ETGVTQSPTHLIKTRGQQVTLRCSSQSGHNTVSWYQQALGQGPQFIFQYYREEENGRGNFPPRFSGLQFPNYSSELNVNALELDDSALYLCASSLAVGADTQYFGPGTRLTVL.